This paragraph covers one T cell receptor beta chain sequence. The sample is drawn from a study of blood T cell repertoires in COVID-19. With 4 bases removed from V and 6 bases from J, the gap between germline ends came to 19 bases. The CDR3 is 15 residues long. Per the germline V gene, CDR1 is MNHEY and CDR2 is SMNVEV (reference sequence). Profiling relied on immunoSEQ multiplex PCR, and the TCRdb table lists in-frame clones only, not all of them. The sample has tens of thousands of clones; roughly 79% are singletons. The sequenced material came from peripheral blood. The clonotype originates from a man older than 75 with COVID-19, enrolled during active disease. The rearrangement uses TRBV27 and TRBJ2-7; a weak D match, TRBD1 (6 bases). As DNA, the CDR3 is TGTGCCAGCAGTTCACCCATTACAGGGTCGTTCGAGCAGTACTTC. Protein: CASSSPITGSFEQYF.